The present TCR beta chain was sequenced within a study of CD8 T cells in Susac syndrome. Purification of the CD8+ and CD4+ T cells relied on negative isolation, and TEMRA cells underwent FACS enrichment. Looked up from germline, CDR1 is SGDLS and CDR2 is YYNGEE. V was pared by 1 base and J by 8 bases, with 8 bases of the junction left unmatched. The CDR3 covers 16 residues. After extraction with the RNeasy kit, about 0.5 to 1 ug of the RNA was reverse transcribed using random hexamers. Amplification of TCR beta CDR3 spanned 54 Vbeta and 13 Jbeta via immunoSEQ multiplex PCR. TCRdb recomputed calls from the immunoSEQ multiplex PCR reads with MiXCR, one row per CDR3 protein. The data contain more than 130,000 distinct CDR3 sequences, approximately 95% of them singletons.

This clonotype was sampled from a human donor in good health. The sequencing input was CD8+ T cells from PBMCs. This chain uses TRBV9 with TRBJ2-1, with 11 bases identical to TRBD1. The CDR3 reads CASSVNRDRGADEQFF. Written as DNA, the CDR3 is TGTGCCAGCAGCGTAAATCGGGACAGGGGGGCCGATGAGCAGTTCTTC.